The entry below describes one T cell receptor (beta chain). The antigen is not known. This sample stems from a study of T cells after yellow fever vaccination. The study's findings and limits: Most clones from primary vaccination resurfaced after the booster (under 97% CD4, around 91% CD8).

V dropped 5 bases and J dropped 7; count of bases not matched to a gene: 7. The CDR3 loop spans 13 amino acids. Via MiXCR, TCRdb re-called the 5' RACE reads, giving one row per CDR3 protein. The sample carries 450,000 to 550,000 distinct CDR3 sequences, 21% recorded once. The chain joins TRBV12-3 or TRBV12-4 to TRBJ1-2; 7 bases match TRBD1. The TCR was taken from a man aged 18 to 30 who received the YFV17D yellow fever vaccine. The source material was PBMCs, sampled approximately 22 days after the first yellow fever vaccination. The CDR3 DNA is TGTGCCAGCAGTACCGACAGGGTGCGTGGCTACACCTTC. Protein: CASSTDRVRGYTF.